The present T cell receptor beta chain was sequenced within a study of cytomegalovirus exposure and HLA in healthy donors. V was cut by 3 bases and J by 3 bases, with 8 bases left in between. Germline CDR1 SEHNR, CDR2 FQNEAQ (reference sequence). This CDR3 is built from 13 residues. Nominal health characterized the donors when sampled, though unrecorded immune exposures were likely. In the PCR, 60 Vbeta and 13 Jbeta primers were used. Under the authors' procedure: Some 80 million unique TCR beta chains, 9 million to 12 million shared, were counted in a later analysis. Only in-frame clones appear in the TCRdb table, and some are missing; sequencing was by immunoSEQ multiplex PCR. That table supplies the V and J calls and clone size; D and trimming were determined from the DNA. This sample has 130,000 or so clones, with 70% to 80% found just once.

The sequenced material came from PBMCs. The V and J genes are TRBV7-9 and TRBJ1-1; no firm D call. The receptor was derived from a female donor in good health and CMV-seronegative. The DNA of the CDR3 is TGTGCCAGCAGCTTTTCGCCGGACACTGAAGCTTTCTTT. This encodes CASSFSPDTEAFF.